The 8 T cell receptor beta chains reported below all come from one sample, sequenced in a study of CXCR3-negative and CXCR3-positive naive CD8 T cells. The study, taken as a whole, reports: CXCR3-negative naive cells had less hydrophobic TRB CDR3s than did CXCR3-positive naive cells.

For these receptors, no antigen is known. Through 5' RACE with UMI labels, the TRB cDNA libraries were prepared. TCRdb re-called the 5' RACE reads, yielding one record per CDR3 amino acid sequence without DNA. Found here are about 120,000 distinct CDR3 sequences; the top ten clones hold approximately 0.54%. The specimen sequenced was naive CXCR3+ CD8+ T cells from blood. Subset denoted: CD45RO-CCR7+CD27+CD95- naive CD8+ T cells expressing CXCR3 (TNR3+). The receptors were gathered from a human donor in good health. Some clones in this sample may be carry-over from other donors' samples.

CDR3 loop: CASSAGTGGANEQFF. The genes are TRBV27 and TRBJ2-1; the D gene TCRdb calls, TRBD1, cannot be checked with no DNA. The V gene's germline CDR1 is MNHEY and CDR2 SMNVEV (reference sequence). CDR3 size: 15 residues.

The V gene is TRBV7-9, the J gene TRBJ2-7; without DNA, the TCRdb call of TRBD1 cannot be checked. The CDR3 contains 14 residues. In germline, CDR1 is SEHNR, CDR2 FQNEAQ (reference sequence). CDR3 protein: CASSGGQAPYEQYF.

The V and J genes are TRBV9 and TRBJ1-3. Germline lookup yields CDR1 SGDLS and CDR2 YYNGEE. The CDR3 consists of 14 residues. CDR3 in amino acids: CASSAAYSGNTIYF. The whole variable domain, remainder taken from reference TRBV9 and TRBJ1-3, is DSGVTQTPKHLITATGQRVTLRCSPRSGDLSVYWYQQSLDQGLQFLIQYYNGEERAKGNILERFSAQQFPDLHSELNLSSLELGDSALYFCASSAAYSGNTIYFGEGSWLTVV.

The rearrangement links TRBV10-3 to TRBJ1-1; as DNA is missing, the TRBD1 call by TCRdb cannot be tested. This CDR3 contains 17 residues. Germline CDR1 is ENHRY and CDR2 is SYGVKD. CDR3 in amino acids: CAISEPGQGLENTEAFF.

The genes are TRBV9 and TRBJ2-3. The CDR3 runs to 14 residues. The germline gives CDR1 SGDLS, CDR2 YYNGEE. The CDR3 is CASSAPVSTDTQYF.

The genes are TRBV27 and TRBJ1-5; lacking DNA, the TRBD1 call made by TCRdb goes unchecked. The CDR3 contains 14 residues. Germline CDR1 is MNHEY and CDR2 is SMNVEV (reference sequence). The CDR3 protein is CASSPRQGNQPQHF.

This chain joins TRBV4-1 and TRBJ2-7; there is no DNA to check the TCRdb D call of TRBD1. The CDR3 is 16 amino acids. CDR1 and CDR2 from the germline V gene are MGHRA and YSYEKL. The CDR3: CASSQLIDRGDYEQYF.

V usage is TRBV5-6 and J usage is TRBJ2-1; there is no DNA to check the TCRdb D call of TRBD2. Germline CDR1 reads SGHDT; CDR2 reads YYEEEE. CDR3 length equals 15 residues. The CDR3 reads CASSASGRLYNEQFF.